The rows below give T cell receptor beta chains drawn from one sample of a study of blood T cell repertoires in COVID-19. Using immunoSEQ multiplex PCR, the repertoire was profiled, and TCRdb retains in-frame clones only, with some absent. There are 360,000 or so clones in the sample; just under 90% occur only once, and 1.7% lies in the top ten. Sample: PBMCs or T cells enriched from blood (not recorded which). The receptors shown here come from a woman between 25 and 40 years old who had recovered from COVID-19. CDR3s include the opening cysteine and the closing phenylalanine or tryptophan. D genes are given only for firm matches. Rows give clone size only sometimes, using once, few, many, or a class for an expanded clone.

14 | TRBJ2-2 | TRBV19 | NA | TRBD2 | CAIAGPQDTGELFF | TGTGCCATAGCGGGGCCCCAGGACACCGGGGAGCTGTTTTTT
17 | TRBJ2-2 | TRBV5-1 | NA | TRBD2 | CASSFRTSGIPTGELFF | TGCGCCAGCAGCTTCCGGACTAGCGGGATCCCCACCGGGGAGCTGTTTTTT
14 | TRBJ2-7 | TRBV7-2 | NA | NA | CASEGDRSSHEQYF | TGTGCCAGCGAGGGAGACAGGAGTTCTCACGAGCAGTACTTC
14 | TRBJ1-5 | TRBV28 | NA | NA | CASSLRGGNQPQHF | TGTGCCAGCAGTTTACGGGGAGGCAATCAGCCCCAGCATTTT
17 | TRBJ1-2 | TRBV4-3 | NA | TRBD1 | CASSQALGQSLYYGYTF | TGCGCCAGCAGCCAAGCTTTGGGACAGTCCCTTTACTATGGCTACACCTTC
18 | TRBJ1-3 | TRBV7-7 | NA | TRBD1 | CASSLTHPGTGHGNTIYF | TGTGCTAGCAGCTTAACCCATCCCGGGACAGGCCATGGAAACACCATATATTTT
15 | TRBJ2-3 | TRBV7-3 | NA | TRBD2 | CASSQAGGSVDTQYF | TGTGCCAGCAGCCAAGCGGGGGGCTCCGTAGATACGCAGTATTTT
11 | TRBJ2-7 | TRBV24-1 | NA | NA | CATSGGYEQYF | TGTGCCACCAGTGGCGGCTACGAGCAGTACTTC
14 | TRBJ1-1 | TRBV5-1 | NA | TRBD1 | CASGQGGWITEAFF | TGCGCCAGCGGACAGGGCGGGTGGATCACTGAAGCTTTCTTT
14 | TRBJ2-7 | TRBV5-4 | once | TRBD1 | CASSRGQVPYEQYF | TGTGCCAGCAGCCGGGGACAGGTCCCCTACGAGCAGTACTTC
16 | TRBJ2-7 | TRBV5-6 | once | TRBD1 | CASSLGVGQGYDEQYF | TGTGCCAGCAGCTTGGGTGTGGGACAGGGTTACGACGAGCAGTACTTC
15 | TRBJ2-3 | TRBV9 | NA | TRBD2 | CASSLRGGRGDTQYF | TGTGCCAGCAGCCTGCGGGGGGGACGAGGGGATACGCAGTATTTT
13 | TRBJ1-1 | TRBV6-5 | NA | NA | CASSLTARTSAFF | TGTGCCAGCAGTCTGACAGCCCGAACCTCAGCTTTCTTT
15 | TRBJ2-5 | TRBV7-9 | once | NA | CASSQGGVVVETQYF | TGTGCCAGCTCCCAAGGGGGAGTGGTGGTGGAGACCCAGTACTTC
14 | TRBJ2-3 | TRBV7-3 | NA | TRBD1 | CASSLGQTTDTQYF | TGTGCCAGCAGCCTGGGACAGACCACAGATACGCAGTATTTT
15 | TRBJ2-2 | TRBV28 | NA | TRBD2 | CASSWTSGRSGELFF | TGTGCCAGCTCCTGGACTAGCGGGAGGTCCGGGGAGCTGTTTTTT
20 | TRBJ2-6 | TRBV28 | NA | TRBD1 | CASSLNYRGLRLTGANVLTF | TGTGCCAGCAGTTTAAACTACAGGGGGCTTCGTCTTACTGGGGCCAACGTCCTGACTTTC
10 | TRBJ2-7 | TRBV28 | NA | NA | CASSRSTVYF | TGTGCCAGCAGCCGATCGACAGTCTACTTC
14 | TRBJ2-2 | TRBV24-1 | NA | TRBD1 | CATSDHRGSGELFF | TGTGCCACCAGTGACCACAGGGGATCAGGGGAGCTGTTTTTT
15 | TRBJ1-6 | TRBV7-2 | NA | NA | CASSFQAGANSPLHF | TGTGCCAGCAGCTTCCAGGCAGGGGCTAATTCACCCCTCCACTTT
15 | TRBJ1-1 | TRBV18 | NA | TRBD1 | CASSPITGGGTEAFF | TGTGCCAGCTCGCCAATTACAGGGGGTGGGACTGAAGCTTTCTTT
13 | TRBJ1-5 | TRBV10-3 | few | TRBD1 | CALGTGPNQPQHF | TGTGCCCTCGGGACAGGACCTAATCAGCCCCAGCATTTT
18 | TRBJ2-3 | TRBV27 | NA | TRBD2 | CASSLYPLAGGGTDTQYF | TGTGCCAGCAGTTTATACCCCCTAGCGGGGGGCGGCACAGATACGCAGTATTTT
13 | TRBJ1-1 | TRBV18 | NA | NA | CASSPGVNTEAFF | TGTGCCAGCTCACCAGGAGTGAACACTGAAGCTTTCTTT
14 | TRBJ1-3 | TRBV9 | few | NA | CASSVDGKGNTIYF | TGTGCCAGCAGCGTAGACGGTAAAGGAAACACCATATATTTT
17 | TRBJ2-7 | TRBV6-1 | NA | NA | CASSGYGGGGSTYEQYF | TGTGCCAGCAGTGGCTATGGGGGGGGCGGTTCGACCTACGAGCAGTACTTC
14 | TRBJ1-1 | TRBV30 | NA | NA | CAWTLGEWNTEAFF | TGTGCCTGGACCCTAGGGGAATGGAACACTGAAGCTTTCTTT
17 | TRBJ1-6 | TRBV10-1 | NA | TRBD1 | CASSPDRVLSYNSPLHF | TGCGCCAGCAGCCCGGACAGGGTTTTGTCCTATAATTCACCCCTCCACTTT
16 | TRBJ2-1 | TRBV9 | NA | NA | CASSEGGQPGRGEQFF | TGTGCCAGCAGCGAGGGGGGACAGCCCGGACGTGGTGAGCAGTTCTTC
14 | TRBJ2-5 | TRBV24-1 | NA | NA | CATSIAGSGETQYF | TGTGCCACCAGTATCGCCGGGAGCGGGGAGACCCAGTACTTC
17 | TRBJ2-6 | TRBV2 | once | TRBD1 | CASRFRTGSFIANVLTF | TGTGCCAGCAGATTTAGGACAGGGAGTTTTATCGCCAACGTCCTGACTTTC
17 | TRBJ1-3 | TRBV24-1 | few | NA | CATGPWVALSSGNTIYF | TGTGCCACCGGGCCATGGGTAGCGCTTTCATCTGGAAACACCATATATTTT
15 | TRBJ2-7 | TRBV30 | NA | NA | CAWSVHGGASYEQYF | TGTGCCTGGAGTGTACATGGAGGGGCCAGTTACGAGCAGTACTTC
16 | TRBJ2-1 | TRBV30 | few | TRBD1 | CAWTGTGYGSYNEQFF | TGTGCCTGGACCGGGACAGGGTACGGATCCTACAATGAGCAGTTCTTC
15 | TRBJ2-7 | TRBV29-1 | NA | NA | CSVEDVRDSSYEQYF | TGCAGCGTTGAAGATGTCAGGGATTCCTCCTACGAGCAGTACTTC